Presented here are 19 T cell receptor beta chains from one specimen sequenced in a study of Tregs in tolerant kidney transplant recipients. TCRdb keeps only in-frame clones here, not all; method: immunoSEQ multiplex PCR. The sample yields about 100,000 clones, approximately 94% seen once. The sequencing here drew on CD4+ T cells from blood, taken before the transplant. The receptors derive from a human donor who received a combined kidney and bone marrow transplant.

On this clone itself: One junction end does not reproduce the germline sequence, and a read error may be involved. V gene TRBV9 combines with J gene TRBJ1-1, with no clear D. CDR1 and CDR2 (germline): SGDLS, YYNGEE. There are 14 residues in the CDR3. CDR3 protein: CASSVTKSNTKAFF. CDR3 in DNA: TGTGCCAGCAGCGTTACAAAGTCGAACACTAAAGCTTTCTTT.

The chain combines TRBV7-2 with TRBJ2-7, with TRBD2 as a possible D gene (6 bases). The CDR3 spans 14 residues. Germline CDR1 SGHTA, CDR2 FQGNSA. Trimming removed 8 bases from V and 3 bases from J, with 17 bases in between. The CDR3 nucleotides are TGTGCCAGCCGCGGGGTACAGGCCCGCTACGAGCAGTACTTC. It translates to CASRGVQARYEQYF. The full variable domain, in which reference TRBV7-2 and TRBJ2-7 provide the parts outside the CDR3, is GAGVSQSPSNKVTEKGKDVELRCDPISGHTALYWYRQSLGQGLEFLIYFQGNSAPDKSGLPSDRFSAERTGGSVSTLTIQRTQQEDSAVYLCASRGVQARYEQYFGPGTRLTVT.

V gene TRBV7-2 combines with J gene TRBJ2-1; D is uncertain. V was trimmed by 3 bases and J by 2 bases, leaving 8 bases between them. Germline lookup yields CDR1 SGHTA and CDR2 FQGNSA. This CDR3 has 14 residues. This CDR3 reads CASSFYRAYNEQFF. Written as DNA, the CDR3 is TGTGCCAGCAGCTTCTACAGAGCCTACAATGAGCAGTTCTTC.

This clone was seen a single time. DNA for the CDR3: TGTGCCAGTAGTAGGGACAGAGGAAACACTGAAGCTTTCTTT. Protein sequence: CASSRDRGNTEAFF. The rearrangement links TRBV19 to TRBJ1-1; TRBD1 agrees at 7 bases. Germline CDR1 and CDR2: LNHDA and SQIVND (reference sequence). The CDR3 runs to 14 residues. V trimming: 4 bases; J trimming: 2 bases; junction bases outside the gene matches: 4.

The gene calls are TRBV7-3 and TRBJ2-5; 7 positions match TRBD2. The germline gives CDR1 SGHTA, CDR2 FQGTGA. The CDR3 extends over 14 amino acids. V lost 1 base, J lost 6 bases, and 5 bases stayed unmatched. CDR3 loop: CASSLIGGGQTQYF. The CDR3 bases are TGTGCCAGCAGCTTAATCGGGGGAGGGCAGACCCAGTACTTC.

The chain combines TRBV21-1 with TRBJ1-5; TRBD1, as called in the table, went unchecked against the DNA. TRBV21-1 is a known pseudogene. The length of the CDR3 is 16 residues. CDR3 protein: CASTKTGSCSNQPQHF. For the CDR3, the DNA is TGTGCCAGCACCAAAACAGGGAGCTGTAGCAATCAGCCCCAGCATTTT.

The chain uses TRBV28 and TRBJ1-6; D is undetermined. Germline V CDR1 and CDR2: MDHEN, SYDVKM. The V end lost 7 bases, the J end lost 3 bases, and 7 bases lay between the germline ends. The CDR3 runs to 13 residues. The CDR3 DNA reads as TGTGCCAGCATCCCGGGCTATAATTCACCCCTCCACTTT. Translating gives CASIPGYNSPLHF. The whole variable domain, remainder taken from reference TRBV28 and TRBJ1-6, is DVKVTQSSRYLVKRTGEKVFLECVQDMDHENMFWYRQDPGLGLRLIYFSYDVKMKEKGDIPEGYSVSREKKERFSLILESASTNQTSMYLCASIPGYNSPLHFGNGTRLTVT.

J is TRBJ1-2 and V is TRBV6-1; 9 bases match TRBD1. The CDR3 runs 13 residues. Trimming removed 1 base from V and 13 bases from J; junction bases left unmatched: 7. Germline assignment: CDR1 MNHNS and CDR2 SASEGT. The CDR3 region is CASSEGSGQGTTF. The CDR3, as DNA: TGTGCCAGCAGTGAAGGGTCAGGACAGGGGACCACCTTC.

The V call is TRBV7-9, the J call TRBJ2-1; 10 bases align to TRBD1. V was pared by 1 base and J by 7 bases, with 1 base of the junction left unmatched. The length of the CDR3 is 14 residues. Germline CDR1 SEHNR, CDR2 FQNEAQ (reference sequence). CDR3 region: CASSLGQGANEQFF. DNA for the CDR3: TGTGCCAGCAGCTTAGGACAGGGGGCAAATGAGCAGTTCTTC.

A single count supports this clone. The chain carries TRBV11-1 and TRBJ2-3; tentatively, D is TRBD1 (6 bases). Germline lookup yields CDR1 SGHAT and CDR2 FQDESV (reference sequence). V lost 2 bases and J 2 bases, leaving 17 bases between the germline ends. CDR3 length equals 17 residues. CDR3 sequence reads: CASSLRGQWIATDTQYF. The CDR3 bases are TGTGCCAGCAGCTTACGAGGACAGTGGATTGCCACAGATACGCAGTATTTT.

The rearrangement joins TRBV4-2 to TRBJ2-1; TRBD1 matches 8 bases. The CDR3 runs 15 residues. CDR1 is LGHNA and CDR2 is YNFKEQ in the germline V gene. Trimming removed 5 bases from V and 7 bases from J; junction bases left unmatched: 10. CDR3 nucleotide sequence: TGTGCCAGCAGCTCAAGACAGGGGATATTGAATGAGCAGTTCTTC. Translating gives CASSSRQGILNEQFF.

V usage is TRBV6-1 and J usage is TRBJ2-1; D remains ambiguous. Germline lookup yields CDR1 MNHNS and CDR2 SASEGT. The V gene lost 5 bases and the J gene lost 4 bases, with 15 bases spanning the gap. The CDR3 sequence is 15 residues long. CDR3 protein: CASSRWASTYNEQFF. CDR3 in DNA: TGTGCCAGCAGTCGGTGGGCCTCAACGTACAATGAGCAGTTCTTC.

The CDR3 here is CASSPQGGGDTQYF. The CDR3 DNA sequence: TGCGCCAGCAGCCCCCAGGGGGGTGGAGATACGCAGTATTTT. The V gene is TRBV5-1, the J gene TRBJ2-3; D may be TRBD1 (7 bases). The CDR3 spans 14 residues. Per the germline V gene, CDR1 is SGHRS and CDR2 is YFSETQ. The V and J ends lost 4 bases and 5 bases respectively, with 14 bases between them.

The chain employs TRBV5-1 and TRBJ2-3; possible D gene TRBD2, 6 bases. This CDR3 comprises 16 residues. From germline, CDR1 is SGHRS and CDR2 YFSETQ. Trimming pared 4 bases from V and 1 base from J, leaving 16 bases between. The CDR3 here is CASSITPSAGTDTQYF. CDR3 nucleotides: TGCGCCAGCAGCATAACCCCTAGCGCTGGCACAGATACGCAGTATTTT.

The rearrangement links TRBV28 to TRBJ1-3; perhaps TRBD1 as D (6 bases). Germline CDR1 and CDR2: MDHEN and SYDVKM. V gave up 1 base and J gave up 2 bases, with 15 bases separating them. This CDR3 comprises 17 residues. This chain's CDR3 is CASSLFRGALTGNTIYF. CDR3 DNA sequence: TGTGCCAGCAGTTTATTCCGGGGGGCTCTTACTGGAAACACCATATATTTT.

V is TRBV19 and J is TRBJ2-3; TRBD2 matches at 8 bases. This CDR3 is built from 17 residues. The V and J ends lost 5 bases and 3 bases, in that order; junction bases with no gene match: 13. CDR1 and CDR2 (germline): LNHDA, SQIVND (reference sequence). CDR3 loop: CASSRPFSGAGTDTQYF. The CDR3, as DNA: TGTGCCAGTAGTCGTCCTTTTAGCGGGGCGGGGACAGATACGCAGTATTTT.

This rearrangement joins TRBV11-2 to TRBJ1-1; D remains ambiguous. Germline V lookup: CDR1 SGHAT, CDR2 FQNNGV. This CDR3 comprises 12 residues. Trimming left V 3 bases short and J 8 bases short, with 10 bases between. Here the CDR3 DNA reads TGTGCCAGCAGCTTTCAACTCGCCGAAGCTTTCTTT. It codes for CASSFQLAEAFF.

The V call is TRBV5-1, the J call TRBJ2-2; D perhaps matches TRBD1 (5 bases). The CDR3 runs 13 residues. Germline loops: CDR1 SGHRS, CDR2 YFSETQ. V was shortened by 5 bases and J by 7 bases, with 12 bases between the two germline ends. CDR3 in DNA: TGCGCCAGCAGTTTCACAGGCATCGGGGAGCTGTTTTTT. Its protein is CASSFTGIGELFF.

This chain uses TRBV18 with TRBJ1-1; perhaps TRBD1 as D (6 bases). The CDR3 contains 13 residues. CDR1 and CDR2 (germline): KGHSH, LQKENI. V dropped 3 bases and J dropped 7 bases, with 12 bases sitting between them. CDR3: CASSPSQGNEAFF. In nucleotides, the CDR3 is TGTGCCAGCTCACCCTCACAGGGAAATGAAGCTTTCTTT.